This TCR beta chain was captured by sequencing in a study of blood T cell repertoires in COVID-19. Study context: Samples representing acute and convalescent COVID-19 were sourced from the United States, Italy and Spain. PBMCs, B-cell-depleted T cells, or T cells were the source of the cDNA or gDNA that made up the material.

J lost 2 bases, V lost 0 bases, and 5 bases had no gene match. Germline V CDR1 and CDR2: SGDLS, YYNGEE. This CDR3 is 16 amino acids long. Study processing details: Nucleated cell number was recorded as an estimate derived from reference gene primer amplification. Sequenced by immunoSEQ multiplex PCR; TCRdb stores in-frame clones only, minus some. V, J and clone size reflect that table, while D and trimming were determined from the DNA. The data show 100,000 to 150,000 clones, 55% to 70% seen once. The chain employs TRBV9 and TRBJ2-5, with 9 bases aligning to TRBD1. This clonotype was obtained from a woman in her sixties or seventies with acute or convalescent COVID-19. Input material: peripheral blood. CDR3 loop: CASSVATGGLQETQYF. CDR3 in DNA: TGTGCCAGCAGCGTAGCCACAGGGGGCTTACAAGAGACCCAGTACTTC.